Each of the 4 T cell receptor beta chains below was sequenced from the same sample in a study of identical twins (dated by TCRdb to the mid-2010s). Library prep was done by 5' RACE. Sequencing relied on an Illumina HiSeq 2000. TCRdb reworked the public reads: Q25 trimming with fastp, MiXCR clone assembly, productive beta chains retained. Rows merge per CDR3 protein into single entries with the most common DNA and genes. This sample comprises approximately 190,000 distinct CDR3 sequences, about 16% of them detected only once. The top ten clones comprise 40% of the sample. These sequences were also reported in another study, on T cells expressing NK-cell markers.

The sequenced sample was CD8+ T cells sorted from blood. The receptors stem from a woman aged 18-29 years in good health.

This clonotype was detected only a few times. The J gene is TRBJ2-3, the V gene TRBV20-1; TRBD2 matches at 8 bases. Germline CDR1 DFQATT, CDR2 SNEGSKA (reference sequence). This CDR3 region has 15 residues. V was pared by 5 bases and J by 5 bases, with 12 bases of the junction left unmatched. Here the CDR3 reads CSALPRGGPLDTQYF. The CDR3 DNA reads TGCAGTGCTCTTCCACGGGGGGGGCCCTTAGATACGCAGTATTTT.

The chain's CDR3 is CASSSGSEQFF. DNA for the CDR3: TGTGCCAGCAGTTCGGGAAGTGAGCAGTTCTTC. The chain is built from TRBV11-2 and TRBJ2-1; D is perhaps TRBD2 (5 bases). V lost 6 bases and J 9 bases, leaving 9 bases between the germline ends. The length of the CDR3 is 11 residues. CDR1 SGHAT and CDR2 FQNNGV come from the germline V gene.

This clonotype showed up just a few times. V is TRBV7-9 and J is TRBJ1-4; D is ambiguous. The V end lost 5 bases, the J end lost 4 bases, and 14 bases lay between the germline ends. CDR1 is SEHNR and CDR2 is FQNEAQ in the germline V gene (reference sequence). The CDR3 consists of 15 residues. For the CDR3, the DNA is TGTGCCAGCAGCATTGCGGGAGGACTTAATGAAAAACTGTTTTTT. The encoded protein is CASSIAGGLNEKLFF.

This sequence joins TRBV7-9 and TRBJ2-1, with D perhaps matching TRBD2 (6 bases). Germline V lookup: CDR1 SEHNR, CDR2 FQNEAQ (reference sequence). The CDR3 runs 14 residues. Between the trimmed V and J ends, which lost 5 bases and 8 bases, there was a span of 16 bases. The CDR3 region is CASSLVRDSDEQFF. CDR3 nucleotide sequence: TGTGCCAGCAGCCTCGTCCGGGACTCTGATGAGCAGTTCTTC. Combining the CDR3 with reference TRBV7-9 and TRBJ2-1 gives the whole variable domain DTGVSQNPRHKITKRGQNVTFRCDPISEHNRLYWYRQTLGQGPEFLTYFQNEAQLEKSRLLSDRFSAERPKGSFSTLEIQRTEQGDSAMYLCASSLVRDSDEQFFGPGTRLTVL.